These 27 T cell receptor beta chains were sequenced from one sample in a study of T cells in Graves' hyperthyroidism and ophthalmopathy. What was amplified from RNA transcripts were TCR beta CDR3 regions. First-round RT-PCR with HTBI primers amplified the TCR CDR3 region. TCRdb independently ran MiXCR on the multiplex PCR reads; one entry per CDR3 protein. Seen here are around 450,000 distinct CDR3 sequences, roughly an eighth observed once, and the top ten hold approximately 5.3%. Sequencing input: blood. The receptors derive from a young woman with Graves' hyperthyroidism.

This clonotype occurred many times. The CDR3 is CASSLRVGYYYNEQFF. In DNA, the CDR3 is TGTGCCAGCAGTTTACGGGTAGGCTACTACTACAATGAGCAGTTCTTC. V is TRBV28 and J is TRBJ2-1; D is ambiguous. Trimming took off 2 bases at V and 3 bases at J, with 14 bases between the two ends. The CDR3 loop spans 16 amino acids. Germline V gene lookup returns CDR1 MDHEN and CDR2 SYDVKM.

This clonotype occurred many times. The rearrangement uses TRBV4-3 and TRBJ1-1; D gene uncertain. In germline, CDR1 is LGHNA, CDR2 YSLEER. The CDR3 length is 14 residues. Trimming took off 6 bases at V and 0 bases at J, with 11 bases between the two ends. CDR3 sequence: CASSSPGMNTEAFF. CDR3 DNA: TGCGCCAGCAGTTCACCGGGCATGAACACTGAAGCTTTCTTT.

This clonotype was recorded many times. This chain uses TRBV30 with TRBJ1-1; D is undetermined. Germline CDR1 is GTSNPN and CDR2 is SVGIG (reference sequence). CDR3 size: 13 residues. Trimming cost V 5 bases and J 0 bases, with 10 bases left between them. CDR3 nucleotide sequence: TGTGCCTGGTCGGACGGCATGAACACTGAAGCTTTCTTT. Amino acids: CAWSDGMNTEAFF.

This clonotype was detected ten times or more. The chain joins TRBV7-3 to TRBJ2-1; TRBD2 matches 9 bases. Unmatched junction bases numbered 2, after V lost 5 bases and J lost 0 bases. This CDR3 comprises 15 residues. Per the germline V gene, CDR1 is SGHTA and CDR2 is FQGTGA. The DNA for the CDR3 is TGTGCCAGCAGCGAGACTAGCGGCTCCTACAATGAGCAGTTCTTC. Translating it yields CASSETSGSYNEQFF. Based on the CDR3 plus reference TRBV7-3 and TRBJ2-1, the full variable domain is GAGVSQTPSNKVTEKGKYVELRCDPISGHTALYWYRQSLGQGPEFLIYFQGTGAADDSGLPNDRFFAVRPEGSVSTLKIQRTERGDSAVYLCASSETSGSYNEQFFGPGTRLTVL.

The sample holds many counts of this clonotype. The CDR3 region is CASSLGQGDSYEQYF. The CDR3 nucleotides read TGTGCCAGCAGCTTAGGACAGGGGGACTCCTACGAGCAGTACTTC. The chain is built from TRBV11-2 and TRBJ2-7, with 9 bases identical to TRBD1. The CDR3 contains 15 residues. The V and J ends lost 1 base and 0 bases, in that order; junction bases with no gene match: 1. Germline loops: CDR1 SGHAT, CDR2 FQNNGV.

The table lists this clonotype with many counts. The chain combines TRBV12-3 or TRBV12-4 with TRBJ2-7, with TRBD2 matching 7 bases. This CDR3 comprises 16 residues. Trimming at V came to 5 bases and at J to 0 bases, leaving 10 bases not matched to a gene. Here the CDR3 reads CASSPRGAGYSYEQYF. The CDR3 region has the DNA TGTGCCAGCAGTCCCCGGGGAGCGGGATACTCCTACGAGCAGTACTTC.

This chain links TRBV12-3 or TRBV12-4 with TRBJ1-2, with no clear D. The CDR3 is made up of 14 amino acids. Trimming removed 6 bases from V and 3 bases from J, with 14 bases in between. The chain's CDR3 is CASSLGGPHYGYTF. In DNA, the CDR3 is TGTGCCAGCAGCCTCGGAGGGCCCCACTATGGCTACACCTTC.

This clonotype was detected ten times or more. The gene calls are TRBV30 and TRBJ2-1, with 7 positions matching TRBD1. There are 15 residues in the CDR3. Per germline, CDR1 GTSNPN and CDR2 SVGIG (reference sequence). Germline trimming cut 4 bases from V and 0 bases from J; bases unmatched to any gene: 6. The CDR3 DNA reads as TGTGCCTGGACCACTCCAGGGGGCTCCTACAATGAGCAGTTCTTC. Protein product: CAWTTPGGSYNEQFF.

The chain couples TRBV20-1 to TRBJ1-2; D gene uncertain. V was clipped by 4 bases and J by 0 bases, with 9 bases between them. Germline loops: CDR1 DFQATT, CDR2 SNEGSKA (reference sequence). The CDR3 loop spans 13 amino acids. CDR3 residues: CSATDKSNYGYTF. CDR3 DNA sequence: TGCAGTGCTACTGACAAGTCTAACTATGGCTACACCTTC.

This clonotype was picked up many times. This chain joins TRBV27 and TRBJ2-1; 9 bases are shared with TRBD1. Germline trimming cut 1 base from V and 6 bases from J; bases unmatched to any gene: 7. This CDR3 is built from 16 residues. Germline CDR1 MNHEY, CDR2 SMNVEV (reference sequence). CDR3 DNA sequence: TGTGCCAGCAGTTTATTCGTTGGGACAGGGAGCAATGAGCAGTTCTTC. Residues: CASSLFVGTGSNEQFF.

This clonotype was detected many times. The rearrangement joins TRBV27 to TRBJ2-7; 12 bases map to TRBD1. The CDR3 spans 15 residues. The germline V gene encodes CDR1 MNHEY and CDR2 SMNVEV (reference sequence). The J segment lost 3 bases and the V segment lost 5 bases, leaving 5 bases of the junction unmatched. The CDR3 is CASSSGTGGFYEQYF. Here the CDR3 DNA reads TGTGCCAGCAGTAGCGGGACAGGGGGCTTCTACGAGCAGTACTTC.

This clonotype was seen repeatedly, ten times or more. V and J are TRBV20-1 and TRBJ1-5; D may be TRBD1 (5 bases). Germline V gives CDR1 DFQATT, CDR2 SNEGSKA (reference sequence). The V and J ends lost 6 bases and 3 bases respectively, with 12 bases between them. The CDR3 sequence is 13 residues long. CDR3 region: CSAQDGHNQPQHF. Written as DNA, the CDR3 is TGCAGTGCACAGGACGGCCACAATCAGCCCCAGCATTTT.

This clonotype has at least ten counts. V usage is TRBV5-1 and J usage is TRBJ2-1; 15 nucleotides agree with TRBD2. V was clipped by 4 bases and J by 9 bases; unmatched bases: 8. Germline V CDR1 and CDR2: SGHRS, YFSETQ. The CDR3 totals 16 residues. The CDR3 sequence is CASSRPGLAGGGEQFF. The CDR3, as DNA: TGCGCCAGCAGCAGGCCGGGACTAGCGGGAGGTGGTGAGCAGTTCTTC.

This clonotype was seen many times. This sequence joins TRBV15 and TRBJ1-1; 12 nucleotides agree with TRBD1. This CDR3 region has 14 residues. V shed 6 bases, J shed 8 bases, and the junction held 7 bases outside the gene matches. Germline-derived CDR1 and CDR2 are LNHNV and YYDKDF (reference sequence). The CDR3, as DNA: TGTGCCACCAGTCGGGACAGGGGGCCCGGGGAAGCTTTCTTT. Translating it yields CATSRDRGPGEAFF.

This clonotype was detected many times. The CDR3: CASSVYNEQYF. Written as DNA, the CDR3 is TGTGCCAGCAGTGTCTACAACGAGCAGTACTTC. This rearrangement joins TRBV2 to TRBJ2-7; D uncertain. Germline lookup yields CDR1 SNHLY and CDR2 FYNNEI. V lost 4 bases and J 5 bases, leaving 6 bases between the germline ends. The CDR3 has 11 amino acids.

This clonotype was detected many times. As DNA, the CDR3 is TGTGCCAGCAGCCCGGGACTAGCATCCGAGCAGTACTTC. This translates into CASSPGLASEQYF. The chain recombines TRBV13 with TRBJ2-7, with 9 positions matching TRBD2. V lost 5 bases, J lost 6 bases, and 5 bases stayed unmatched. This CDR3 spans 13 amino acids. CDR1 is PRHDT and CDR2 is FYEKMQ in the germline V gene (reference sequence). The full variable domain, completed using reference TRBV13 and TRBJ2-7, is AAGVIQSPRHLIKEKRETATLKCYPIPRHDTVYWYQQGPGQDPQFLISFYEKMQSDKGSIPDRFSAQQFSDYHSELNMSSLELGDSALYFCASSPGLASEQYFGPGTRLTVT.

This clonotype was seen many times. The chain carries TRBV28 and TRBJ2-7, with 8 positions matching TRBD2. V lost 8 bases to trimming and J lost 2 bases; unmatched junction nucleotides: 11. CDR3 length equals 15 residues. Germline lookup yields CDR1 MDHEN and CDR2 SYDVKM. CDR3 DNA: TGTGCCAGCCTCCCCCCCGGGAGGGGAGCCTACGAGCAGTACTTC. It is translated as CASLPPGRGAYEQYF.

The gene calls are TRBV20-1 and TRBJ2-3, with TRBD2 matching over 10 bases. Trimming took 5 bases from V and 6 from J; bases not matched to a gene: 8. The length of the CDR3 is 14 residues. CDR1 is DFQATT and CDR2 is SNEGSKA in the germline V gene (reference sequence). As DNA, the CDR3 is TGCAGTGCTGACAGCGGGAGGGCCCAGGATACGCAGTATTTT. It yields the protein CSADSGRAQDTQYF.

This clonotype was found many times. The chain carries TRBV6-6 and TRBJ2-7; tentatively, D is TRBD1 (6 bases). Trimming cost V 1 base and J 0 bases, with 16 bases left between them. The CDR3 spans 17 residues. In germline, CDR1 is MNHNY, CDR2 SVGAGI (reference sequence). The CDR3 region has the DNA TGTGCCAGCAGTTACTTTATGGGACAATCTAGCTCCTACGAGCAGTACTTC. This gives the protein CASSYFMGQSSSYEQYF.

This clonotype was seen ten or more times. V is TRBV20-1 and J is TRBJ2-7; 7 positions agree with TRBD2. The V and J ends lost 6 bases and 2 bases, in that order; junction bases with no gene match: 16. CDR1 DFQATT and CDR2 SNEGSKA come from the germline V gene (reference sequence). This CDR3 spans 16 amino acids. The CDR3: CSAGRIAGGPPYEQYF. Written as DNA, the CDR3 is TGCAGTGCCGGGCGAATAGCGGGTGGCCCCCCCTACGAGCAGTACTTC.

This clonotype was picked up many times. The chain joins TRBV12-3 or TRBV12-4 to TRBJ2-5; D is unresolved. The CDR3 is 14 residues long. The V end lost 6 bases, the J end lost 4 bases, and 15 bases lay between the germline ends. CDR3 sequence (DNA): TGTGCCAGCAGACCCTCTCAATTGTTAGAGACCCAGTACTTC. Its protein is CASRPSQLLETQYF.

At least ten counts were recorded for this clonotype. The chain employs TRBV11-1 and TRBJ2-5; perhaps TRBD1 as D (6 bases). Trimming cost V 4 bases and J 5 bases, with 11 bases left between them. The CDR3 loop spans 13 amino acids. The V gene's germline CDR1 is SGHAT and CDR2 FQDESV (reference sequence). The CDR3 is CASSYGQSETQYF. CDR3 DNA: TGTGCCAGCAGCTACGGACAGTCGGAGACCCAGTACTTC.

With regard to this clonotype: Germline is not matched at one junction end, which may reflect a read error. The V and J genes are TRBV28 and TRBJ1-3; D is undetermined. The CDR3 runs 12 residues. Germline V CDR1 and CDR2: MDHEN, SYDVKM. The CDR3 region is CASSLVGTTIYF. The CDR3 DNA sequence: TGTGCCAGCAGTCTCGTAGGAACCACCATATATTTT.

This clonotype was observed at least ten times. V gene TRBV13 combines with J gene TRBJ2-7, with 15 bases that match TRBD2. CDR1 is PRHDT, CDR2 FYEKMQ, per germline (reference sequence). The CDR3 consists of 15 residues. The V gene end was trimmed by 5 bases and the J gene end by 3 bases; junction bases not matched to a gene: 2. CDR3 region: CASSKGLAGGYEQYF. DNA of the CDR3: TGTGCCAGCAGCAAGGGACTAGCGGGAGGCTACGAGCAGTACTTC.

This clonotype was counted at least ten times. The chain carries TRBV7-2 and TRBJ2-1; TRBD2 might be the D (6 bases). Germline V gene data show CDR1 as SGHTA and CDR2 as FQGNSA. The CDR3 consists of 15 residues. V was cut by 0 bases and J by 10 bases, with 16 bases left in between. Here the CDR3 DNA reads TGTGCCAGCAGCTTAGCGGAGGGTTGGCACGCCGAGCAGTTCTTC. As protein: CASSLAEGWHAEQFF.

This clonotype was counted at least ten times. V usage is TRBV29-1 and J usage is TRBJ2-7, with D hard to call. Germline CDR1 and CDR2: SQVTM and ANQGSEA. V was trimmed by 4 bases and J by 0 bases, leaving 10 bases between them. The CDR3 runs to 13 residues. The chain's CDR3 is CSVGKRLSYEQYF. The CDR3 DNA follows: TGCAGCGTTGGGAAACGGCTCTCCTACGAGCAGTACTTC.

The chain carries TRBV30 and TRBJ1-6; the D is unclear. This CDR3 is 14 amino acids long. Germline V lookup: CDR1 GTSNPN, CDR2 SVGIG (reference sequence). With 3 bases removed from V and 11 bases from J, the gap between germline ends came to 17 bases. CDR3 loop: CAWRAGDWNTPLHF. DNA for the CDR3: TGTGCCTGGAGGGCCGGAGACTGGAATACACCCCTCCACTTT.